Described below is a single T cell receptor (beta chain) sequence and its context. Its antigen remains unidentified. No much larger clone is present one base from it, and per-base qualities are unavailable. This entry belongs to a study of control samples from healthy donors and cancer patients (dated by TCRdb to the early 2020s). V was cut back by 1 base and J by 6 bases, leaving a gap of 10 bases between them. For CDR1 and CDR2, the germline V gene (reference sequence) lists SEHNR and FQNEAQ. The cysteine opens and the phenylalanine closes a CDR3 of 13 amino acids. Only CDR3 DNA remains: 39 bases, in frame from the first base. Receptor libraries were prepared by the immunoSEQ multiplex PCR assay. The immuneACCESS repertoire file appears here via TCRdb, limited to in-frame rearrangements. These files lack a portion of the clones; in checked studies, under half of the deficit traces to unresolved V genes, and the cause of the others is not known. The sample yields around 70,000 clones; about 95% were counted once. Clones ranked in the top ten supply approximately 3% of the sample.

The TCR comes from a woman aged 25 to 39 in good health. The rearranged segments are TRBV7-9 and TRBJ2-7; 5 matching bases give a weak D call of TRBD1. Sequencing was carried out using blood. CDR3 sequence: CASSLVTVSEQYF. The base sequence is TGTGCCAGCAGCTTAGTGACAGTTTCCGAGCAGTACTTC.